A single sample gave rise to the 10 T cell receptor beta chains below, sequenced in a study of blood T cell repertoires in COVID-19. Using immunoSEQ multiplex PCR, the repertoire was profiled, and TCRdb retains in-frame clones only, with some absent. The sample consists of roughly 160,000 clones, 80% to 90% of them appearing once. Sequencing input: peripheral blood. The receptors shown here come from a man aged 55 to 70 with acute or convalescent COVID-19.

On this clone: One end of the junction varies from germline; a read error may be responsible. The V and J genes are TRBV28 and TRBJ2-1; D is perhaps TRBD2 (6 bases). CDR3 length: 14 amino acids. The germline gives CDR1 MDHEN, CDR2 SYDVKM. The CDR3 sequence is CASSSGGGYTEQFF. In nucleotides, the CDR3 is TGTGCCAGCAGTAGTGGTGGGGGGTACACTGAGCAGTTCTTC. Filled out from reference TRBV28 and TRBJ2-1, the complete variable domain reads DVKVTQSSRYLVKRTGEKVFLECVQDMDHENMFWYRQDPGLGLRLIYFSYDVKMKEKGDIPEGYSVSREKKERFSLILESASTNQTSMYLCASSSGGGYTEQFFGPGTRLTVL.

This chain joins TRBV7-9 and TRBJ2-1; perhaps TRBD2 as D (5 bases). The V end was cut by 6 bases, the J end by 7 bases, with 19 bases between. The CDR3 is 15 residues long. Germline V gene lookup returns CDR1 SEHNR and CDR2 FQNEAQ (reference sequence). CDR3 DNA: TGTGCCAGCAGTCCTTCCGGCCGGACTTTGAATGAGCAGTTCTTC. Translated: CASSPSGRTLNEQFF. The full variable domain, completed using reference TRBV7-9 and TRBJ2-1, is DTGVSQNPRHKITKRGQNVTFRCDPISEHNRLYWYRQTLGQGPEFLTYFQNEAQLEKSRLLSDRFSAERPKGSFSTLEIQRTEQGDSAMYLCASSPSGRTLNEQFFGPGTRLTVL.

The genes are TRBV5-1 and TRBJ2-7; 7 bases agree with TRBD2. J lost 3 bases, V lost 5 bases, and 5 bases had no gene match. The CDR3 has 13 residues. The germline V gene has CDR1 SGHRS and CDR2 YFSETQ. The CDR3 reads CASSLSGGYEQYF. The DNA of the CDR3 is TGCGCCAGCAGTTTGTCGGGGGGCTACGAGCAGTACTTC.

The chain is built from TRBV10-2 and TRBJ1-5; D uncertain. The CDR3 spans 14 residues. The germline V gene has CDR1 WSHSY and CDR2 SAAADI. The V gene lost 0 bases and the J gene lost 11 bases, with 14 bases spanning the gap. This CDR3 is CASSESPSGEAQHF. CDR3 coding DNA: TGCGCCAGCAGTGAGTCGCCCTCCGGGGAGGCCCAGCATTTT.

The V and J genes are TRBV28 and TRBJ2-7, with TRBD1 matching over 8 bases. The germline CDR1 and CDR2 sequences are MDHEN and SYDVKM. The CDR3 loop spans 17 amino acids. V lost 7 bases to trimming and J lost 0 bases; unmatched junction nucleotides: 14. The CDR3 here is CASISPRDRRSSYEQYF. The CDR3 region has the DNA TGTGCCAGCATCAGCCCGCGGGACAGGAGGAGCTCCTACGAGCAGTACTTC.

The chain links TRBV6-5 to TRBJ1-3, with TRBD1 identical over 9 bases. This CDR3 has 16 amino acids. The junction had 5 bases not matched to a gene; V was cut back by 0 bases and J by 5 bases. Germline V gives CDR1 MNHEY, CDR2 SVGAGI. The CDR3 region has the DNA TGTGCCAGCAGTTACTCGATAAACAGGGGGCGAAACACCATATATTTT. The encoded protein is CASSYSINRGRNTIYF.

The chain links TRBV4-1 to TRBJ2-1; 9 bases are a match to TRBD2. The CDR3 has 17 amino acids. V lost 1 base and J lost 0; bases outside the gene matches: 4. CDR1 and CDR2 from the germline V gene are MGHRA and YSYEKL. As DNA, the CDR3 is TGCGCCAGCAGCCAAGGTAGCGGGGGTAGCTCCTACAATGAGCAGTTCTTC. This sequence encodes CASSQGSGGSSYNEQFF.

The gene calls are TRBV28 and TRBJ2-1; 10 bases align to TRBD2. CDR1 and CDR2 from the germline V gene are MDHEN and SYDVKM. The CDR3 length is 18 residues. Trimming removed 7 bases from V and 9 bases from J; junction bases left unmatched: 21. CDR3 in DNA: TGTGCCAGCACCAGCATTGGGAGAGCGGGAGGGCCCACTCTTGAGCAGTTCTTC. This encodes CASTSIGRAGGPTLEQFF.

V and J are TRBV5-1 and TRBJ2-3, with unresolved D. V lost 1 base and J 0 bases, leaving 9 bases between the germline ends. The V gene's germline CDR1 is SGHRS and CDR2 YFSETQ. This CDR3 spans 15 amino acids. The CDR3 coding sequence is TGCGCCAGCAGCTTGAGCCTCTCTAGCACAGATACGCAGTATTTT. It translates to CASSLSLSSTDTQYF.

This sequence joins TRBV18 and TRBJ2-7; D is possibly TRBD2 (5 bases). The CDR3 is 15 amino acids. Germline V CDR1 and CDR2: KGHSH, LQKENI. The germline V and J ends were trimmed by 2 bases and 3 bases, with 14 bases remaining between them. CDR3 protein: CASSPGGSFDYEQYF. Here the CDR3 DNA reads TGTGCCAGCTCACCAGGTGGGAGCTTTGACTACGAGCAGTACTTC.